This entry concerns a single T cell receptor beta chain. What it binds is not known. These data belong to a study of T cell responses to AZD1222 COVID-19 vaccine. Study conclusions and caveats: Seropositive status at baseline applied to only six AZD1222 recipients.

The table came from immunoSEQ multiplex PCR; TCRdb's copy has only in-frame clones and leaves some out. The profile covers about 150,000 clones, with about 87% appearing a single time and approximately 3.1% taken by the ten largest. V was clipped by 4 bases and J by 7 bases, with 8 bases between them. The V gene's germline CDR1 is MNHEY and CDR2 SVGAGI. CDR3 length: 12 residues. The starting material was peripheral blood, obtained on day 0 of AZD1222 vaccination. The rearrangement uses TRBV6-5 and TRBJ2-1; D perhaps matches TRBD1 (6 bases). The sequence derives from an adult in good health. CDR3 sequence: CASSSGVNEQFF. CDR3 DNA: TGTGCCAGCAGTTCAGGGGTTAATGAGCAGTTCTTC.